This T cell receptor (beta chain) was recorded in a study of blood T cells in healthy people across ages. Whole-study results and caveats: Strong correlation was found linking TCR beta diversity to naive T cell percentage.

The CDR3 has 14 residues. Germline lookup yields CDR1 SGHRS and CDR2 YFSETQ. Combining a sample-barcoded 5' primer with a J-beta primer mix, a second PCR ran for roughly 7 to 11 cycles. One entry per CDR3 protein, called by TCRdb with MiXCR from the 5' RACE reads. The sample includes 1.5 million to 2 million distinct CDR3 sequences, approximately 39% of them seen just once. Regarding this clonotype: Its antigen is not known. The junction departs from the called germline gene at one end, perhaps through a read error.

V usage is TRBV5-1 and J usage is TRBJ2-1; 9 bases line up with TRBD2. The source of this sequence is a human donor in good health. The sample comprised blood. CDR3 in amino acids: CASAPGLASNGQFF. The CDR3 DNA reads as TGCGCCAGCGCGCCGGGACTAGCATCTAATGGGCAGTTCTTC.